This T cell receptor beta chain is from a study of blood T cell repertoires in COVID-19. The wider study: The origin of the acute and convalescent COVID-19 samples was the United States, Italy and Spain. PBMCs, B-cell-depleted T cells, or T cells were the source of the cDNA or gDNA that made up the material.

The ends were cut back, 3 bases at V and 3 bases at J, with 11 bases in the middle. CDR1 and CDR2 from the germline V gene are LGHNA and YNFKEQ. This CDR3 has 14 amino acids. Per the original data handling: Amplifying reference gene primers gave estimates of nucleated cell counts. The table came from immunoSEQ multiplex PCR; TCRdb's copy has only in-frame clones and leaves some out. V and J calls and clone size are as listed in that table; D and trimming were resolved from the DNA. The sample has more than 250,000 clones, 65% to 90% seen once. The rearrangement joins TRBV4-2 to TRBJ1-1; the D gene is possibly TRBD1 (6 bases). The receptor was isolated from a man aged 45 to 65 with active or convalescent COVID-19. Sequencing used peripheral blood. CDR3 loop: CASSQGARDTEAFF. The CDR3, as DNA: TGTGCCAGCAGCCAGGGGGCTCGGGACACTGAAGCTTTCTTT.